These 18 T cell receptor beta chains were all obtained from the same sample, sequenced in a study of blood T cell repertoires in COVID-19. The repertoire was sequenced with immunoSEQ multiplex PCR; TCRdb's copy has only in-frame clones and lacks some. The table records fewer than 80,000 clones, around 90% of them present only once. The source material was peripheral blood. The source is a man between 65 and 80 years old with acute or convalescent COVID-19.

The chain couples TRBV9 to TRBJ2-5; 10 positions match TRBD2. CDR1 and CDR2 (germline): SGDLS, YYNGEE. V shed 0 bases, J shed 2 bases, and the junction held 13 bases outside the gene matches. The CDR3 has 19 amino acids. The CDR3 region has the DNA TGTGCCAGCAGCGTAGCCACGTCGGTAGCGGGGGGTAGGCAAGAGACCCAGTACTTC. Its translation is CASSVATSVAGGRQETQYF.

This clone was found a few times. The chain carries TRBV3-1 (or the pseudogene TRBV3-2) and TRBJ1-6, with TRBD1 matching over 9 bases. After removal of 7 bases from V and 5 bases from J, the junction contained 6 bases not matched to a gene. The CDR3 runs 15 residues. Germline loops: CDR1 LGHDT, CDR2 YNNKEL (reference sequence). The CDR3 DNA reads as TGTGCCAGCAACTACAGGGGGCAGGATAATTCACCCCTCCACTTT. Its protein product is CASNYRGQDNSPLHF.

The chain couples TRBV10-3 to TRBJ1-2, with 8 bases fitting TRBD1. The length of the CDR3 is 11 residues. The germline gives CDR1 ENHRY, CDR2 SYGVKD. V was pared by 10 bases and J by 11 bases, with 9 bases of the junction left unmatched. CDR3 nucleotides: TGTGCCACCGGACAGGGATCGAGGTACACCTTC. It specifies CATGQGSRYTF.

V gene TRBV6-6 combines with J gene TRBJ1-4; a possible D gene is TRBD1 (6 bases). Trimming stripped 5 bases from V and 4 bases from J, with 11 bases between. The CDR3 runs 14 residues. Germline V gives CDR1 MNHNY, CDR2 SVGAGI (reference sequence). The CDR3 DNA reads as TGTGCCAGCAGTACAGGGCTACTTAATGAAAAACTGTTTTTT. Encoded protein: CASSTGLLNEKLFF.

This clone showed up just a few times. For the CDR3, the DNA is TGTGCCAGCAGCCAAAACCCGGTGGGACATACAACTAATGAAAAACTGTTTTTT. It codes for CASSQNPVGHTTNEKLFF. This chain connects TRBV3-1 (or the pseudogene TRBV3-2) to TRBJ1-4; perhaps TRBD1 as D (6 bases). Germline CDR1 and CDR2: LGHDT and YNNKEL (reference sequence). The CDR3 sequence is 18 residues long. V was cut by 2 bases and J by 0 bases, with 16 bases left in between.

The chain employs TRBV29-1 and TRBJ1-1; 11 bases map to TRBD1. The V gene's germline CDR1 is SQVTM and CDR2 ANQGSEA. V was pared by 8 bases and J by 10 bases, with 6 bases of the junction left unmatched. CDR3 length: 11 amino acids. CDR3 bases: TGCAGCCACGGGACAGGGGGACGAGCTTTCTTT. This sequence encodes CSHGTGGRAFF.

Concerning this clone itself: Other nucleotide sequences from this sample produce the same CDR3. V and J are TRBV18 and TRBJ2-7, with 12 bases fitting TRBD2. V lost 6 bases and J lost 0; bases outside the gene matches: 3. In germline, CDR1 is KGHSH, CDR2 LQKENI. The CDR3 is 15 amino acids. The CDR3 DNA reads as TGTGCCAGCTCCCCGACTAGCGGGGGCTCCTACGAGCAGTACTTC. Translated: CASSPTSGGSYEQYF.

The V call is TRBV9, the J call TRBJ2-7; possible D gene TRBD2, 6 bases. The germline gives CDR1 SGDLS, CDR2 YYNGEE. CDR3 length: 14 amino acids. Trimming stripped 5 bases from V and 2 bases from J, with 14 bases between. The CDR3 bases are TGTGCCAGCAGGAGAGAGGAGGGGACCTACGAGCAGTACTTC. Protein product: CASRREEGTYEQYF.

The chain links TRBV3-1 (or the pseudogene TRBV3-2) to TRBJ2-3; 10 nucleotides align to TRBD2. V gave up 1 base and J gave up 2 bases; unmatched junction bases: 6. The CDR3 runs to 17 residues. The germline V gene has CDR1 LGHDT and CDR2 YNNKEL (reference sequence). The CDR3 region is CASSQVLSGGVTDTQYF. As DNA, the CDR3 is TGTGCCAGCAGCCAAGTCTTGAGCGGGGGGGTCACAGATACGCAGTATTTT.

This clone came up once. The chain links TRBV7-3 to TRBJ2-3, with TRBD2 as a possible D gene (5 bases). V gave up 3 bases and J gave up 2 bases, with 15 bases separating them. This CDR3 region has 16 residues. CDR1 SGHTA and CDR2 FQGTGA come from the germline V gene. CDR3 DNA: TGTGCCAGCAGCTTCGCCTTAAGCGGTTACACAGATACGCAGTATTTT. It yields the protein CASSFALSGYTDTQYF.

The chain recombines TRBV7-3 with TRBJ2-7, with TRBD1 as a possible D gene (5 bases). CDR3 length: 14 residues. Trimming took off 4 bases at V and 1 base at J, with 11 bases between the two ends. Germline values: CDR1 SGHTA, CDR2 FQGTGA. The CDR3: CASSWAGNSYEQYF. The DNA of the CDR3 is TGTGCCAGCAGCTGGGCAGGGAATTCCTACGAGCAGTACTTC.

This clone was observed a few times. The rearrangement joins TRBV3-1 (or the pseudogene TRBV3-2) to TRBJ1-1; D is ambiguous. This CDR3 spans 15 amino acids. Germline CDR1 reads LGHDT; CDR2 reads YNNKEL (reference sequence). Trimming pared 2 bases from V and 2 bases from J, leaving 12 bases between. CDR3 protein: CASSQFRRVNTEAFF. CDR3 coding DNA: TGTGCCAGCAGCCAATTTCGTCGGGTTAACACTGAAGCTTTCTTT.

This clone was seen a single time. The chain joins TRBV25-1 to TRBJ1-6; 12 bases align to TRBD1. The V gene end was trimmed by 6 bases and the J gene end by 8 bases; junction bases not matched to a gene: 2. The germline V gene encodes CDR1 MGHDK and CDR2 SYGVNS. This CDR3 has 14 amino acids. CDR3 in amino acids: CASRGQGAYSPLHF. In DNA, the CDR3 is TGTGCCAGCAGGGGACAGGGGGCTTATTCACCCCTCCACTTT.

The chain joins TRBV15 to TRBJ1-5, with a weak D call TRBD1 (6 bases). Trimming shortened V by 4 bases and J by 0 bases, and 16 bases separated the two germline ends. CDR3 length: 17 amino acids. Germline V gene sequence: CDR1 LNHNV, CDR2 YYDKDF (reference sequence). CDR3: CATSTRGGGYSNQPQHF. The CDR3 DNA reads as TGTGCCACCAGCACCAGGGGAGGGGGGTATAGCAATCAGCCCCAGCATTTT. Full variable domain (remainder filled in from reference TRBV15 and TRBJ1-5): DAMVIQNPRYQVTQFGKPVTLSCSQTLNHNVMYWYQQKSSQAPKLLFHYYDKDFNNEADTPDNFQSRRPNTSFCFLDIRSPGLGDTAMYLCATSTRGGGYSNQPQHFGDGTRLSIL.

The chain couples TRBV28 to TRBJ2-1; 9 bases are a match to TRBD2. Germline V CDR1 and CDR2: MDHEN, SYDVKM. V gave up 6 bases and J gave up 4 bases; unmatched junction bases: 13. The CDR3 is 17 residues long. The CDR3 reads CASRGMDSGSIYNEQFF. The CDR3 nucleotides are TGTGCCAGCAGGGGGATGGATAGCGGGAGTATTTACAATGAGCAGTTCTTC.

The chain has TRBV5-1 and TRBJ1-4; TRBD1 is a possible D gene (6 bases). Germline lookup yields CDR1 SGHRS and CDR2 YFSETQ. Trimming stripped 7 bases from V and 8 bases from J, with 15 bases between. The length of the CDR3 is 13 residues. In DNA, the CDR3 is TGCGCCAGCGGAACAGGGAGCAAGGAAAAACTGTTTTTT. As protein: CASGTGSKEKLFF.

A single count supports this clone. This rearrangement joins TRBV4-1 to TRBJ2-3; the D gene is possibly TRBD2 (6 bases). Germline loops: CDR1 MGHRA, CDR2 YSYEKL. V was trimmed by 4 bases and J by 5 bases, leaving 19 bases between them. This CDR3 region has 16 residues. The CDR3 DNA follows: TGCGCCAGCAGCCCTTCCCCAGCGATAGCGGTAGATACGCAGTATTTT. This encodes CASSPSPAIAVDTQYF.

The chain employs TRBV3-1 (or the pseudogene TRBV3-2) and TRBJ2-5; 10 positions agree with TRBD2. In germline, CDR1 is LGHDT, CDR2 YNNKEL (reference sequence). The CDR3 is made up of 19 amino acids. The trim removed 0 bases at V and 2 bases at J, leaving 12 bases unmatched. Here the CDR3 DNA reads TGTGCCAGCAGCCAAGATCAGGGAACCCTAGCGGGGGATCAAGAGACCCAGTACTTC. Residues: CASSQDQGTLAGDQETQYF.